One and the same sample provided the 26 T cell receptor beta chains below, sequenced in a study of prognosis after radiotherapy for stage I lung cancer. Genomic DNA was the source, and TCR beta CDR3 was amplified from it by two-round multiplex PCR. It was primers specific to each TRBV and TRBJ gene that first-round PCR used. TCRdb reanalysed the multiplex PCR reads using MiXCR and keeps one entry per CDR3 protein. The table lists approximately 17,000 distinct CDR3 sequences, around 29% of them singletons. This sample comprised PBMCs, obtained before or after stereotactic body radiation therapy (not recorded which). Receptors originate from a donor at least 50 years old with non-small cell lung cancer.

In its sample, this clonotype ranks as large (0.1 to 1%). The chain links TRBV20-1 to TRBJ2-2; D not resolved. Per the germline V gene, CDR1 is DFQATT and CDR2 is SNEGSKA (reference sequence). This CDR3 region has 14 residues. V lost 1 base and J lost 1, with 7 bases in between. The CDR3 here is CSARGPVNTGELFF. CDR3 DNA sequence: TGCAGTGCTAGAGGGCCTGTGAACACCGGGGAGCTGTTTTTT.

This clonotype appeared many times. It may be a read error: a sequence one base away is much more abundant. The rearrangement uses TRBV20-1 and TRBJ2-7; 8 nucleotides align to TRBD2. Unmatched junction bases numbered 10, after V lost 0 bases and J lost 6 bases. The CDR3 spans 15 residues. Germline loops: CDR1 DFQATT, CDR2 SNEGSKA (reference sequence). Here the CDR3 reads CSARDGGRRWGEQYF. The CDR3 DNA follows: TGCAGTGCTAGAGATGGCGGGAGGAGGTGGGGCGAGCAGTACTTC.

Worth noting for this clonotype: This could be a read error, since a much larger clone is one nucleotide away. The chain joins TRBV6-9 to TRBJ1-1; D ambiguous. The CDR3 runs to 15 residues. The V and J ends lost 7 bases and 2 bases respectively, with 17 bases between them. Per the germline V gene, CDR1 is MNHGY and CDR2 is SVAAGI. The CDR3 loop reads CASNYPNLVNTEAFF. The CDR3 nucleotides are TGTGCCAGCAATTACCCCAACCTAGTTAACACTGAAGCTTTCTTT.

This clonotype was detected ten times or more. The CDR3 coding sequence is TGTGCCAGCAGCACCACTAGCTGGGGTCGAGAGACCCAGTACTTC. This gives the protein CASSTTSWGRETQYF. This chain joins TRBV7-9 and TRBJ2-5, with D maybe TRBD2 (6 bases). Between the trimmed V and J ends, which lost 5 bases and 4 bases, there was a span of 17 bases. The CDR3 consists of 15 residues. In germline, CDR1 is SEHNR, CDR2 FQNEAQ (reference sequence).

V and J are TRBV6-5 and TRBJ2-3, with a weak D call TRBD1 (5 bases). The V end lost 2 bases, the J end lost 4 bases, and 13 bases lay between the germline ends. This CDR3 has 15 residues. Germline loops: CDR1 MNHEY, CDR2 SVGAGI. The CDR3 sequence: CASSYRGLDADTQYF. The CDR3 DNA is TGTGCCAGCAGTTACAGGGGTCTCGACGCAGATACGCAGTATTTT.

Comments on this clonotype: Only one base separates this from a far larger clonotype, so it likely reflects a read error. The chain carries TRBV6-2 or TRBV6-3 and TRBJ1-2; 8 bases are a match to TRBD1. Germline V gives CDR1 MNHEY, CDR2 SVGEGT. This CDR3 is built from 14 residues. The J segment lost 0 bases and the V segment lost 6 bases, leaving 3 bases of the junction unmatched. CDR3: CASSRDRTNYGYTF. CDR3 coding DNA: TGTGCCAGCAGCCGGGACAGGACTAACTATGGCTACACCTTC.

This clonotype was counted at least ten times. V and J are TRBV11-3 and TRBJ1-1; D is possibly TRBD1 (6 bases). Trimming removed 1 base from V and 5 bases from J, with 11 bases in between. Germline loops: CDR1 SGHNT, CDR2 YENEEA. The CDR3 extends over 14 amino acids. CDR3 sequence reads: CASSLARGATEAFF. CDR3 DNA sequence: TGTGCCAGCAGCTTAGCCCGGGGGGCGACTGAAGCTTTCTTT.

This clonotype was counted ten times or more. J is TRBJ2-1 and V is TRBV5-1; possibly TRBD1 for D (5 bases). Between the trimmed V and J ends, which lost 0 bases and 0 bases, there was a span of 19 bases. Looked up from germline, CDR1 is SGHRS and CDR2 is YFSETQ. CDR3 length equals 19 residues. The CDR3 protein is CASSLDVRALTNSYNEQFF. CDR3 nucleotide sequence: TGCGCCAGCAGCTTGGATGTCAGGGCCCTCACTAACTCCTACAATGAGCAGTTCTTC.

This clonotype was counted ten times or more. The rearrangement joins TRBV7-8 to TRBJ2-5, with a weak D call TRBD2 (6 bases). The CDR3 loop spans 14 amino acids. Germline V gives CDR1 SGHVS, CDR2 FQNEAQ. Between the trimmed V and J ends, which lost 6 bases and 2 bases, there was a span of 13 bases. The CDR3 is CASRTRTNQETQYF. The CDR3 DNA follows: TGTGCCAGCAGGACTCGGACTAATCAAGAGACCCAGTACTTC.

By sample fraction, this clonotype is medium-sized. The chain joins TRBV12-3 or TRBV12-4 to TRBJ2-2; the match to TRBD1 covers 9 bases. The trim removed 1 base at V and 5 bases at J, leaving 2 bases unmatched. The CDR3 runs to 15 residues. The CDR3 reads CASSLGDRETGELFF. The DNA for the CDR3 is TGTGCCAGCAGTTTAGGGGACAGGGAGACCGGGGAGCTGTTTTTT.

The sample holds many counts of this clonotype. The rearrangement uses TRBV7-8 and TRBJ2-2; no definite D call. Germline assignment: CDR1 SGHVS and CDR2 FQNEAQ. V was cut by 5 bases and J by 0 bases, with 16 bases left in between. The CDR3 is made up of 17 amino acids. The CDR3 sequence: CASSPPLRFANTGELFF. CDR3 nucleotide sequence: TGTGCCAGCAGCCCCCCTCTGAGATTTGCGAACACCGGGGAGCTGTTTTTT.

This clonotype was counted many times. A much larger clone lies a single base off, so this may be a read error. The chain couples TRBV28 to TRBJ2-1; possibly TRBD1 for D (5 bases). The CDR3 is made up of 13 amino acids. The germline CDR1 and CDR2 sequences are MDHEN and SYDVKM. This CDR3 is CASIQGTYNERFF. The CDR3, as DNA: TGTGCCAGTATCCAGGGTACTTACAATGAGCGGTTCTTC.

This clonotype was seen ten or more times. V and J are TRBV7-9 and TRBJ2-7; no firm D call. CDR3 length: 12 residues. V dropped 1 base and J dropped 7 bases, with 8 bases sitting between them. Germline lookup yields CDR1 SEHNR and CDR2 FQNEAQ (reference sequence). CDR3 bases: TGTGCCAGCAGCTTAGAGGTGGGGGAGCAGTACTTC. It translates to CASSLEVGEQYF.

By proportion, this clonotype is medium-sized. This chain joins TRBV24-1 and TRBJ2-3, with D maybe TRBD2 (6 bases). Germline assignment: CDR1 KGHDR and CDR2 SFDVKD. The germline V and J ends were trimmed by 9 bases and 5 bases, with 14 bases remaining between them. The CDR3 loop spans 13 amino acids. The CDR3 sequence is CATGGTLGDTQYF. CDR3 bases: TGTGCCACCGGGGGGACCCTGGGAGATACGCAGTATTTT.

At least ten counts were recorded for this clonotype. J is TRBJ1-4 and V is TRBV19, with TRBD1 as a possible D gene (5 bases). The length of the CDR3 is 15 residues. Trimming shortened V by 3 bases and J by 8 bases, and 16 bases separated the two germline ends. Germline CDR1 reads LNHDA; CDR2 reads SQIVND (reference sequence). In DNA form, the CDR3 reads TGTGCCAGTAGTATCCCCCAGGGACGTCTGGAAAAACTGTTTTTT. It specifies CASSIPQGRLEKLFF. Using reference TRBV19 and TRBJ1-4 for the parts outside the CDR3, the full variable domain is DGGITQSPKYLFRKEGQNVTLSCEQNLNHDAMYWYRQDPGQGLRLIYYSQIVNDFQKGDIAEGYSVSREKKESFPLTVTSAQKNPTAFYLCASSIPQGRLEKLFFGSGTQLSVL.

For this clonotype: A read error is possible here, since a much larger clone lies one base away. The gene calls are TRBV29-1 and TRBJ2-5; the match to TRBD2 covers 8 bases. The CDR3 runs to 12 residues. CDR1 is SQVTM, CDR2 ANQGSEA, per germline. CDR3 sequence reads: CSIGRDQETRYF. DNA of the CDR3: TGCAGCATCGGGAGGGACCAAGAGACCCGGTACTTC. The full variable domain, with the rest looked up from reference TRBV29-1 and TRBJ2-5, is SAVISQKPSRDICQRGTSLTIQCQVDSQVTMMFWYRQQPGQSLTLIATANQGSEATYESGFVIDKFPISRPNLTFSTLTVSNMSPEDSSIYLCSIGRDQETRYFGPGTRLLVL.

The chain combines TRBV7-2 with TRBJ2-3; TRBD2 agrees at 7 bases. CDR3 size: 18 residues. V was clipped by 5 bases and J by 3 bases; unmatched bases: 17. Germline values: CDR1 SGHTA, CDR2 FQGNSA. This chain's CDR3 is CASSLGDLAGQGTDTQYF. CDR3 bases: TGTGCCAGCAGCCTGGGGGACTTAGCGGGCCAGGGAACAGATACGCAGTATTTT.

This clonotype was recorded at least ten times. The chain is built from TRBV20-1 and TRBJ1-1; TRBD1 matches at 7 bases. CDR3 length: 11 amino acids. Germline V gives CDR1 DFQATT, CDR2 SNEGSKA (reference sequence). Trimming took 7 bases from V and 5 from J; bases not matched to a gene: 4. CDR3: CSGQGRTEAFF. The CDR3 coding sequence is TGCAGTGGACAGGGTAGGACTGAAGCTTTCTTT.

There are many counts of this clonotype. The chain is built from TRBV3-1 and TRBJ1-4; D unresolved. V was trimmed by 4 bases and J by 12 bases, leaving 21 bases between them. The germline CDR1 and CDR2 sequences are LGHDT and YNNKEL (reference sequence). The CDR3 is 15 amino acids. This CDR3 reads CASSPSGMRRAELFF. The CDR3 DNA reads TGTGCCAGCAGCCCCTCCGGGATGCGACGGGCAGAACTGTTTTTT.

This clonotype occurred many times. This chain uses TRBV6-2 or TRBV6-3 with TRBJ2-3; D ambiguous. The germline CDR1 and CDR2 sequences are MNHEY and SVGEGT. The CDR3 length is 13 residues. Between the trimmed V and J ends, which lost 4 bases and 4 bases, there was a span of 9 bases. The CDR3 DNA follows: TGTGCCAGCAGTTCCCCTCCCGCAGATACGCAGTATTTT. Translation: CASSSPPADTQYF.

This clonotype is medium-sized (0.01 to 0.1%) in the sample. V gene TRBV13 combines with J gene TRBJ2-3; 8 bases map to TRBD1. V gave up 3 bases and J gave up 3 bases; unmatched junction bases: 5. CDR1 is PRHDT and CDR2 is FYEKMQ in the germline V gene (reference sequence). The CDR3 covers 15 residues. Here the CDR3 reads CASSFGQGSTDTQYF. The CDR3 DNA follows: TGTGCCAGCAGCTTCGGACAGGGAAGTACAGATACGCAGTATTTT.

A note on this clonotype: Possible read error: a much larger clone is one base away. J is TRBJ1-6 and V is TRBV9; D is unresolved. This CDR3 has 14 amino acids. V lost 1 base, J lost 5 bases, and 7 bases lay in between. Germline CDR1 SGDLS, CDR2 YYNGEE. The CDR3 DNA sequence: TGTGCCAGCAGCGTATGCAGTAATAATTCACCCCTCCACTTT. Translated, it gives CASSVCSNNSPLHF. The whole variable domain, filled in from reference TRBV9 and TRBJ1-6, reads DSGVTQTPKHLITATGQRVTLRCSPRSGDLSVYWYQQSLDQGLQFLIQYYNGEERAKGNILERFSAQQFPDLHSELNLSSLELGDSALYFCASSVCSNNSPLHFGNGTRLTVT.

This clonotype has ten or more counts. V and J are TRBV20-1 and TRBJ2-1; 8 bases agree with TRBD2. The CDR3 extends over 16 amino acids. V lost 5 bases and J lost 0; bases outside the gene matches: 9. From germline, CDR1 is DFQATT and CDR2 SNEGSKA (reference sequence). CDR3 sequence (DNA): TGCAGTGCTGCCGGTACTAGCGGCCGCTCCTACAATGAGCAGTTCTTC. As protein: CSAAGTSGRSYNEQFF.

In regard to this clonotype: A read error may produce the germline difference seen at one junction end. The chain recombines TRBV15 with TRBJ2-2; TRBD2 aligns across 10 bases. CDR3 length equals 18 residues. The germline V gene encodes CDR1 LNHNV and CDR2 YYDKDF (reference sequence). The CDR3, as DNA: TGTGCCACCAGAAGAGACCTACGACTAGCGGGGAACACCGGGGAGCTGTTTTTT. Protein: CATRRDLRLAGNTGELFF.

Concerning this clonotype: Being one base from a much bigger clone, this may be a read error. Since the CDR3 does not end with the conserved phenylalanine or tryptophan, this likely comes from a read error. Because the CDR3's place on the DNA is in doubt, the DNA is left out and the CDR3 is given as listed by TCRdb. The gene calls are TRBV2 and TRBJ2-1; the DNA was not used to check the table's D call, TRBD2. Germline lookup yields CDR1 SNHLY and CDR2 FYNNEI. The CDR3 extends over 11 residues, inclusive of both ends. This CDR3 reads CASILASLGVL.

By share, this clonotype ranks as medium-sized. The chain uses TRBV7-9 and TRBJ2-2; TRBD2 aligns across 8 bases. The CDR3 sequence is 17 residues long. Germline V gene data show CDR1 as SEHNR and CDR2 as FQNEAQ (reference sequence). V was clipped by 1 base and J by 2 bases; unmatched bases: 6. For the CDR3, the DNA is TGTGCCAGCAGCTTAGGAATAGCGGGATTTAACACCGGGGAGCTGTTTTTT. Its protein is CASSLGIAGFNTGELFF.